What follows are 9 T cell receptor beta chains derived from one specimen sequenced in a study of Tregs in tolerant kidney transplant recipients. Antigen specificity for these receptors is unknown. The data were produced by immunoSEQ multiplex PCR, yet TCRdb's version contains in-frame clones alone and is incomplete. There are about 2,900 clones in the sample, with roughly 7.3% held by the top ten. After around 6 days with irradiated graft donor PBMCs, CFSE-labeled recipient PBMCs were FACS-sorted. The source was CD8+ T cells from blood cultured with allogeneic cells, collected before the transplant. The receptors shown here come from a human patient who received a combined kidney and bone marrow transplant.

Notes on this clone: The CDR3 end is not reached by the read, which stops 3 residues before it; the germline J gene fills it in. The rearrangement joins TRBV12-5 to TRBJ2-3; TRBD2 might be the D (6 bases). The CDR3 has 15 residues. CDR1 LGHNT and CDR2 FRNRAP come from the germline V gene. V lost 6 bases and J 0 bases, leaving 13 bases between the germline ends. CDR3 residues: CASGSRGGSTDTQYF. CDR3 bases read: TGTGCTAGTGGCTCGAGGGGAGGTAGCACAGATACG.

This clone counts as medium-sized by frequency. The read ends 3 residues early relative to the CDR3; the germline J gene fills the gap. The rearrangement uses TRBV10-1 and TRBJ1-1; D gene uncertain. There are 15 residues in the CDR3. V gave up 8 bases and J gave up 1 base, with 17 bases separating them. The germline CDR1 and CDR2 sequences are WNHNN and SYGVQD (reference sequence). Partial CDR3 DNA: TGCGCCAGCCCAAAGGCTCCCCCAGGGAACACTGAA. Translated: CASPKAPPGNTE. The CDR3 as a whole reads CASPKAPPGNTEAFF.

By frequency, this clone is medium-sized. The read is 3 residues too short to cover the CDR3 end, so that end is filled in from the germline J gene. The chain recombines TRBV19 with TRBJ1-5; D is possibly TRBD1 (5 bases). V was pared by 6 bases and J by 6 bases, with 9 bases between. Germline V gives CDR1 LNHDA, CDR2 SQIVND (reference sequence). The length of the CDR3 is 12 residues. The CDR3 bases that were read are TGTGCCAGTAGGCAGGGAGGTCAGCCC. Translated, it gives CASRQGGQP. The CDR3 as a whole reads CASRQGGQPQHF.

The CDR3 region is CASSSAGTSAWGEAYEQYF. The DNA read from the CDR3 is TGTGCCAGCAGCTCAGCCGGGACTAGCGCCTGGGGAGAGGCCTACGAG. The chain recombines TRBV13 with TRBJ2-7; 10 nucleotides align to TRBD2. The CDR3 end is not reached by the read, which stops 3 residues before it; the germline J gene fills it in. V was clipped by 4 bases and J by 2 bases; unmatched bases: 17. CDR1 and CDR2 (germline): PRHDT, FYEKMQ (reference sequence). The CDR3 runs 19 residues.

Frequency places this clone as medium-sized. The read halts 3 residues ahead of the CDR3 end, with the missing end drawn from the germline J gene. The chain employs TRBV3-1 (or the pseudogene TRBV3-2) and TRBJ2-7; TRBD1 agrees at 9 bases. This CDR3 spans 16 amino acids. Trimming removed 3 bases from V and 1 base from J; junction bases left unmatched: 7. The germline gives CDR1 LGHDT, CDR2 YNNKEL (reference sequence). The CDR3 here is CASSHQRDRVSYEQYF. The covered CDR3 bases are TGTGCCAGCAGCCATCAAAGGGACAGGGTATCCTACGAG.

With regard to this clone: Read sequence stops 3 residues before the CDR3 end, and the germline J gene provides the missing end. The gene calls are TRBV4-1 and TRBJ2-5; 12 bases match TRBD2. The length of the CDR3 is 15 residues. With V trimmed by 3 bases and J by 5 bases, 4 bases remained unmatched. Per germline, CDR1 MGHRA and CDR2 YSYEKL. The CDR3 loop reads CASSHPSGGEETQYF. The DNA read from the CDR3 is TGCGCCAGCAGCCACCCTAGCGGGGGGGAGGAGACC.

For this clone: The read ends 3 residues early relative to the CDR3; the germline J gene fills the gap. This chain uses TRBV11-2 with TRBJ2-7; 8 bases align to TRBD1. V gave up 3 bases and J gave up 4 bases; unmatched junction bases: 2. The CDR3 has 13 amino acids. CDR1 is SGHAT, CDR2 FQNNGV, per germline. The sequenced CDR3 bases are TGTGCCAGCAGCTTCACAGGGGGATACGAG. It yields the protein CASSFTGGYE. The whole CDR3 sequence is CASSFTGGYEQYF. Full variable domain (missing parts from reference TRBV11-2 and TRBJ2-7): EAGVAQSPRYKIIEKRQSVAFWCNPISGHATLYWYQQILGQGPKLLIQFQNNGVVDDSQLPKDRFSAERLKGVDSTLKIQPAKLEDSAVYLCASSFTGGYEQYFGPGTRLTVT.

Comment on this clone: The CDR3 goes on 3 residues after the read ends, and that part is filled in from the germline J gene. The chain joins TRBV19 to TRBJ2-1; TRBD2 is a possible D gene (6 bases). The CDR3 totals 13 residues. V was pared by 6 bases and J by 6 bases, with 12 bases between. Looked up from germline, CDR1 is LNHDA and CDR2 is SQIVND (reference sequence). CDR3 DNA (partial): TGTGCCAGTAGCTTAGCGGATTCCAATGAG. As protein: CASSLADSNE. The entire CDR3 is CASSLADSNEQFF. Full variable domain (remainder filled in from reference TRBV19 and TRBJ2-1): DGGITQSPKYLFRKEGQNVTLSCEQNLNHDAMYWYRQDPGQGLRLIYYSQIVNDFQKGDIAEGYSVSREKKESFPLTVTSAQKNPTAFYLCASSLADSNEQFFGPGTRLTVL.

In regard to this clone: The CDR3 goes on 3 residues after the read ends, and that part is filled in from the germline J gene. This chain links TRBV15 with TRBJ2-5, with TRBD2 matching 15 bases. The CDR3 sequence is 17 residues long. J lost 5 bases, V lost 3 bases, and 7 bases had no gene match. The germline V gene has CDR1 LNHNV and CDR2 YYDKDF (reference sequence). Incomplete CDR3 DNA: TGTGCCACCAGCAGGACAAGTGGGACTAGCGGGAGGGAGACC. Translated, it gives CATSRTSGTSGRET. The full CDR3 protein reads CATSRTSGTSGRETQYF.